Listed below are T cell receptor beta chains from one sample, sequenced in a study of T-cell memory formation after mild COVID-19. TCRdb passed the 5' RACE reads through MiXCR, listing each CDR3 protein once. Of fewer than 600,000 distinct CDR3 sequences listed, approximately 21% are singletons. The sample was PBMCs or a T cell subset sorted from them (not recorded which). The receptors derive from an adult woman who had mild COVID-19 (a few samples of this study predate the infection). Cell type and time point are not known. The CDR3 runs from the conserved cysteine through the conserved F or W. Fields, in order: J gene, V gene, clone size, D gene, CDR3 DNA, CDR3 protein. D genes are given only for firm matches. Expanded clones are given a class, and other clones once, few, many or no size at all.

TRBJ2-7 | TRBV7-2 | many | TRBD2 | TGTGCCAGCAGCGAGGGACTAGCGTTCTCCTACGAGCAGTACTTC | CASSEGLAFSYEQYF
TRBJ1-1 | TRBV30 | - | TRBD1 | TGTGCCTGGAGTGTTGAAATCCTCTGGACAGGGGGCGGCAAGAACACTGAAGCTTTCTTT | CAWSVEILWTGGGKNTEAFF
TRBJ2-1 | TRBV6-6 | once | - | TGTGCCAGCAGTTACAGGACGTCGAGCTCCTACAATGAGCAGTTCTTC | CASSYRTSSSYNEQFF
TRBJ2-1 | TRBV9 | few | TRBD2 | TGTGCCAGCAGCGTCACTAGCGGGAGTCCCGATGAGCAGTTCTTC | CASSVTSGSPDEQFF
TRBJ2-2 | TRBV24-1 | - | - | TGTGCCACCAGTGATTTGTCCAGGGGTAACACCGGGGAGCTGTTTTTT | CATSDLSRGNTGELFF
TRBJ2-7 | TRBV5-4 | few | - | TGTGCCAGCAGCTTTCGGGACTCCCGTAGGGGCTACGAGCAGTACTTC | CASSFRDSRRGYEQYF
TRBJ2-7 | TRBV20-1 | - | TRBD2 | TGCAGTGCCGGCACGGGAGGGCACTACGAGCAGTACTTC | CSAGTGGHYEQYF
TRBJ1-2 | TRBV24-1 | - | - | TGTGCCACCAGTGGGGACTTGGGCGGCTACACCTTC | CATSGDLGGYTF
TRBJ1-1 | TRBV21-1 | - | - | TGTGCCAGCAGCAAACAGGATAGGACAGGGGGAAGGACTGAAGCTTTCTTT | CASSKQDRTGGRTEAFF
TRBJ1-5 | TRBV20-1 | few | - | TGCAGTGCTAGCGAACAAGCAGGGAATCAGCCCCAGCATTTT | CSASEQAGNQPQHF
TRBJ2-7 | TRBV7-2 | - | TRBD1 | TGTGCCAGCAGCGGACAGGATTCCTACGAGCAGTACTTC | CASSGQDSYEQYF
TRBJ2-3 | TRBV27 | - | TRBD2 | TGTGCCAGCGGCCAGCGGGGGGTTAGCACAGATACGCAGTATTTT | CASGQRGVSTDTQYF
TRBJ2-3 | TRBV3-1 | few | - | TGTGCCACAAGACTAGGAGGGGCAACGGGCACAGATACGCAGTATTTT | CATRLGGATGTDTQYF
TRBJ1-6 | TRBV10-3 | - | - | TGTGCCATCAGTGAGTTGCTCCAGGGGCCCGATTCACCCCTCCACTTT | CAISELLQGPDSPLHF
TRBJ2-7 | TRBV5-6 | - | TRBD2 | TGTGCCAGCAGCTTGGGTAGCGGGCCCTCCTACGAGCAGTACTTC | CASSLGSGPSYEQYF
TRBJ2-1 | TRBV19 | - | - | TGTGCCAGTAGAAGGGGGGCAAGCTCCTACAATGAGCAGTTCTTC | CASRRGASSYNEQFF
TRBJ2-1 | TRBV24-1 | few | TRBD2 | TGTGCCACCAGTGACCAGGAAGGACTAGCGGATTACAATGAGCAGTTCTTC | CATSDQEGLADYNEQFF
TRBJ2-1 | TRBV6-6 | - | TRBD2 | TGTGCCAGCAGGGGGGGGAGGGGCAGGGACAATGAGCAGTTCTTC | CASRGGRGRDNEQFF
TRBJ2-7 | TRBV7-2 | - | TRBD2 | TGTGCCAGCAGCTTCGGACTAGCGGGTTCCTACGAGCAGTACTTC | CASSFGLAGSYEQYF
TRBJ2-1 | TRBV20-1 | few | - | TGCAGTGCTAGAGATATCCCAGGGTCCTACAATGAGCAGTTCTTC | CSARDIPGSYNEQFF
TRBJ2-7 | TRBV5-1 | - | - | TGCGCCAGCCCCCGTTGTAAGCAGTACTTC | CASPRCKQYF
TRBJ2-3 | TRBV30 | - | TRBD2 | TGTGCCTGGTCGGGGGGGGGAACAGATACGCAGTATTTT | CAWSGGGTDTQYF
TRBJ1-5 | TRBV11-2 | - | TRBD1 | TGTGCCAGCAGCTTAGGCCGGGACAGCTTACCGGATAAGCCCCAGCATTTT | CASSLGRDSLPDKPQHF
TRBJ1-1 | TRBV24-1 | - | TRBD1 | TGTGCCACCAGTGCGGGGACAGGGTTCGGCCTGAACACTGAAGCTTTCTTT | CATSAGTGFGLNTEAFF
TRBJ2-6 | TRBV7-9 | - | TRBD1 | TGTGCCAGCAGCCCACCCGACAGGGGCTCTGGGGCCAACGTCCTGACTTTC | CASSPPDRGSGANVLTF
TRBJ2-3 | TRBV10-2 | few | - | TGCGCCAGCAGGGGGGGGGGCTCCAGAGATACGCAGTATTTT | CASRGGGSRDTQYF
TRBJ1-2 | TRBV29-1 | - | TRBD1 | TGCAGCGTCGCGGACAGGGAGTTCTATGGCTACACCTTC | CSVADREFYGYTF
TRBJ2-5 | TRBV9 | - | TRBD2 | TGTGCCAGCAGCGTACCTCTAGCGGGGGGCCAAGAGACCCAGTACTTC | CASSVPLAGGQETQYF
TRBJ1-2 | TRBV20-1 | few | - | TGCAGTGCCCCTGACAGGCGAAACTATGGCTACACCTTC | CSAPDRRNYGYTF
TRBJ1-2 | TRBV4-1 | many | - | TGCGCCAGCAGCCAAGCTGCAAGCCCCCTTACCGATGGCTACACCTTC | CASSQAASPLTDGYTF
TRBJ2-7 | TRBV20-1 | - | TRBD2 | TGCAGTGCTCTTCTAGCGGGGAGCTCCTACGAGCAGTACTTC | CSALLAGSSYEQYF
TRBJ1-5 | TRBV12-3/TRBV12-4 | few | TRBD1 | TGTGCCAGCGCCAACTTCCAGGGGGCCGATCAGCCCCAGCATTTT | CASANFQGADQPQHF
TRBJ2-7 | TRBV15 | few | - | TGTGCCACCAGCAGAGACGGTCGTCGGAGCTCCTACGAGCAGTACTTC | CATSRDGRRSSYEQYF
TRBJ2-7 | TRBV27 | - | - | TGTGCCAGCAGCCGAGGGGGGACCGCGCACTCCTACGAGCAGTACTTC | CASSRGGTAHSYEQYF
TRBJ2-1 | TRBV24-1 | few | TRBD2 | TGTGCCACCAGCCCCGGGGGGAGTCGCAATGAGCAGTTCTTC | CATSPGGSRNEQFF
TRBJ2-2 | TRBV30 | - | - | TGTGCCTGGAGAAAACTAGTGGTGGCCGGGGAGCTGTTTTTT | CAWRKLVVAGELFF
TRBJ1-1 | TRBV20-1 | once | - | TGCAGTGCTCTGGTGGACACTGAAGCTTTCTTT | CSALVDTEAFF
TRBJ2-1 | TRBV5-6 | - | TRBD2 | TGTGCCAGCAGCCAGGGACTAGCGGGAGCTGGGGAGCAGTTCTTC | CASSQGLAGAGEQFF
TRBJ2-7 | TRBV5-4 | - | TRBD2 | TGTGCCAGCAGCTTGGCGCCTAGCGGGGTTGAGCAGTACTTC | CASSLAPSGVEQYF
TRBJ2-1 | TRBV6-2/TRBV6-3 | few | TRBD2 | TGTGCCAGCAGTTGGGTAGCGGGAAACTCCTACAATGAGCAGTTCTTC | CASSWVAGNSYNEQFF
TRBJ1-5 | TRBV6-5 | - | - | TGTGCCAGCAGTTACGGCAGAGGTCAGCCCCAGCATTTT | CASSYGRGQPQHF
TRBJ2-1 | TRBV7-2 | few | - | TGTGCCAGCAGCTTCCTGGCTAGCGGAGGGGGAGGTGAGCAGTTCTTC | CASSFLASGGGGEQFF
TRBJ1-1 | TRBV18 | - | TRBD1 | TGTGCCAGCTCACCTGACAGGGGCGCGGAGTTTGCGGAAGCTTTCTTT | CASSPDRGAEFAEAFF
TRBJ2-5 | TRBV12-5 | few | - | TGTGCTAGTGAAGACTCAAACCAAGAGACCCAGTACTTC | CASEDSNQETQYF
TRBJ2-5 | TRBV6-9 | few | TRBD2 | TGTGCCCCCACGAGCGGGAGAGGCGAGACCCAGTACTTC | CAPTSGRGETQYF
TRBJ1-5 | TRBV12-3/TRBV12-4 | few | - | TGTGCCAGCAGTCCCACCAGGGGTAGCAATCAGCCCCAGCATTTT | CASSPTRGSNQPQHF
TRBJ2-7 | TRBV5-1 | once | - | TGCGCCAGCAGCTTTACTAGTATCTACGAGCAGTACTTC | CASSFTSIYEQYF
TRBJ2-2 | TRBV7-6 | few | - | TGTGCCAGCAGCTTAGCCTCGACAGGGAACACCGGGGAGCTGTTTTTT | CASSLASTGNTGELFF
TRBJ2-7 | TRBV7-3 | many | - | TGTGCCAGCAGCTTATTCGGGGGGACAGCCTACGAGCAGTACTTC | CASSLFGGTAYEQYF
TRBJ2-1 | TRBV5-1 | - | TRBD2 | TGCGCCAGCAGCTTGGAAGCGGGGGGCAATCTTGGTGAGCAGTTCTTC | CASSLEAGGNLGEQFF
TRBJ2-4 | TRBV15 | - | TRBD1 | TGTGCCACCAGCAGAGAGACAGGGGGCAAAAACATTCAGTACTTC | CATSRETGGKNIQYF
TRBJ2-6 | TRBV7-9 | few | - | TGTGCCAGCAGCCTACTCGACAGCTCTGGGGCCAACGTCCTGACTTTC | CASSLLDSSGANVLTF
TRBJ1-2 | TRBV6-6 | - | - | TGTGCCAGCCAGGCAGGGCCGACTAACTATGGCTACACCTTC | CASQAGPTNYGYTF